These T cell receptor beta chains were read from a single sample in a study of T cells expressing NK-cell markers. From its re-call of the 5' RACE reads, TCRdb lists each CDR3 protein once, without DNA. The sample table sets out 500,000 to 600,000 distinct CDR3 sequences. The sequenced material came from blood T cells: a sorted CD56 or NKG2C T cell subset, CD4+ or CD8+ T cells, or bulk PBMC T cells (not recorded which). The receptors here all came from a man aged 18 to 35 in good health. The CDR3 runs from the conserved cysteine through the conserved F or W.

>TRBJ1-4|TRBV20-1
CSALGDRATNEKLFF
>TRBJ2-3|TRBV5-1
CASTMEKSTDTQYF
>TRBJ2-5|TRBV5-1
CASSLLQGNGETQYF
>TRBJ2-2|TRBV11-1
CASSKGLAGGPRNTGELFF
>TRBJ2-1|TRBV11-3
CASSLGGGRPNEQFF
>TRBJ1-2|TRBV28
CASSWVQGNYGYTF
>TRBJ1-5|TRBV4-1
CASSQGGRGLQPQHF
>TRBJ2-7|TRBV6-2/TRBV6-3
CASSVGALGEQYF
>TRBJ2-5|TRBV7-9
CASSFAVAGPQETQYF
>TRBJ2-1|TRBV24-1
CATSDSPGLAGLDEQFF
>TRBJ2-1|TRBV29-1
CSHLTGQGAYNEQFF
>TRBJ2-3|TRBV18
CASSPPGLEFTDTQYF
>TRBJ2-7|TRBV7-2
CASSSRVGGYEQYF
>TRBJ2-7|TRBV29-1
CSVVWLEVPTYEQYF
>TRBJ2-1|TRBV5-6
CASSTSRDHLTVQFF
>TRBJ2-7|TRBV6-5
CASSRYESLAGGLYEQYF
>TRBJ1-3|TRBV6-1
CASSPRTGSIAIYF
>TRBJ2-3|TRBV10-3
CAISESLGLAAEGDTQYF
>TRBJ2-1|TRBV20-1
CSARAPRAPVINEQFF
>TRBJ2-3|TRBV10-3
CAIRGLAGGPDTQYF
>TRBJ2-6|TRBV5-4
CASSLQGAEANVLTF
>TRBJ2-7|TRBV10-3
CAISGLGAQPYEQYF
>TRBJ1-1|TRBV29-1
CSVDPSSGAFF
>TRBJ1-2|TRBV12-3/TRBV12-4
CASGLTAGKSTF
>TRBJ2-5|TRBV6-2/TRBV6-3
CASSSAGTGIGETQYF
>TRBJ2-1|TRBV12-3/TRBV12-4
CASSWTGTSGRDEQFF
>TRBJ2-3|TRBV20-1
CSATTFKAGGRGAQYF
>TRBJ2-5|TRBV24-1
CATSVTGGGETQYF
>TRBJ2-5|TRBV2
CASSEERRGRETQYF
>TRBJ1-5|TRBV15
CATAGSLIKPQHF
>TRBJ2-1|TRBV19
CATINGRVVFF
>TRBJ2-2|TRBV12-3/TRBV12-4
CASSFWVQVNTGELFF
>TRBJ2-7|TRBV3-1
CATALAGHYEQYF
>TRBJ2-5|TRBV24-1
CATSRRERGETQYF
>TRBJ2-1|TRBV7-6
CASSSGDGSYNEQFF
>TRBJ1-2|TRBV5-5
CASSPGLGVGEYGYTF
>TRBJ2-3|TRBV11-1
CASSLGDRLTDTQYF
>TRBJ2-1|TRBV9
CASSPEEPYNEQFF
>TRBJ2-5|TRBV20-1
CSAQKTSLQETQYF
>TRBJ1-3|TRBV10-3
CAISEARNTIYF
>TRBJ2-1|TRBV20-1
CSASRLSGSYNEQFF
>TRBJ2-7|TRBV5-1
CASSSGQGVHEQYF
>TRBJ2-1|TRBV4-3
CASSRRLVDEQFF
>TRBJ2-7|TRBV20-1
CSASWTSREQYF
>TRBJ2-1|TRBV4-3
CASSLQGRLYNEQFF
>TRBJ2-1|TRBV4-2
CASSQDGLLAGGDSSYNEQFF
>TRBJ2-5|TRBV2
CASSDRGAQETQYF
>TRBJ2-2|TRBV5-1
CASSLETASGELFF
>TRBJ2-1|TRBV12-3/TRBV12-4
CASSPRWGQPYNEQFF
>TRBJ2-2|TRBV20-1
CGAGTGRNTGELFF
>TRBJ2-3|TRBV11-2
CASSPPSSGSQPDTQYF
>TRBJ2-5|TRBV6-2/TRBV6-3
CASSHPETQYF
>TRBJ2-1|TRBV28
CASSAETGGFIEQFF
>TRBJ2-1|TRBV7-8
CASSLAEALSSYNEQFF
>TRBJ2-2|TRBV2
CASRQAGGTGELFF
>TRBJ2-6|TRBV5-1
CASSPGGTQSGGANVLTF
>TRBJ1-4|TRBV7-9
CASSLWALGTNEKLFF
>TRBJ2-1|TRBV24-1
CATSVGGIEQFF